A single sample is the source of the 25 T cell receptor beta chains below, sequenced in a study of shared clonotypes between healthy human individuals. Libraries were prepared by immunoSEQ multiplex PCR; TCRdb keeps only in-frame clonotypes and omits some of them. Here the sample spans a few hundred thousand clones, 50% to 80% being singletons. The source material was memory CD4+ T cells sorted from blood. Subset given: CD45RA-negative fraction. These receptors were obtained from a young man in good health.

This rearrangement joins TRBV7-2 to TRBJ2-5; D is unresolved. Per the germline V gene, CDR1 is SGHTA and CDR2 is FQGNSA. The CDR3 has 16 amino acids. The V end lost 1 base, the J end lost 2 bases, and 14 bases lay between the germline ends. The CDR3 DNA reads TGTGCCAGCAGCTTAGACGCCCTGGGCGGACAAGAGACCCAGTACTTC. Its protein product is CASSLDALGGQETQYF.

This clone was observed a handful of times. The chain employs TRBV11-2 and TRBJ2-7; 9 bases align to TRBD2. V lost 5 bases, J lost 3 bases, and 14 bases stayed unmatched. The length of the CDR3 is 17 residues. Germline CDR1 SGHAT, CDR2 FQNNGV. This CDR3 reads CASSPQTSGQPIYEQYF. The CDR3 nucleotides read TGTGCCAGCAGCCCCCAGACTAGCGGACAACCTATCTACGAGCAGTACTTC.

V gene TRBV23-1 combines with J gene TRBJ2-7; 8 nucleotides agree with TRBD1. TRBV23-1 is an open reading frame whose function is uncertain. The V and J ends lost 3 bases and 3 bases, in that order; junction bases with no gene match: 25. CDR3 length: 21 amino acids. CDR3 residues: CASSHHLGPPRRGLTDYEQYF. The CDR3 nucleotides are TGCGCCAGCAGTCACCACCTCGGGCCCCCTCGCAGGGGGCTTACTGACTACGAGCAGTACTTC.

This chain uses TRBV5-1 with TRBJ2-7; possible D gene TRBD2, 7 bases. This CDR3 has 14 residues. Trimming took off 7 bases at V and 3 bases at J, with 17 bases between the two ends. Germline loops: CDR1 SGHRS, CDR2 YFSETQ. The CDR3 here is CASAGGGQYYEQYF. DNA of the CDR3: TGCGCCAGCGCCGGCGGGGGCCAATACTACGAGCAGTACTTC.

The chain joins TRBV5-1 to TRBJ2-7, with 8 bases identical to TRBD2. V lost 0 bases, J lost 4 bases, and 9 bases stayed unmatched. Germline CDR1 reads SGHRS; CDR2 reads YFSETQ. This CDR3 spans 16 amino acids. The CDR3: CASSLAESGGRYEQYF. The CDR3 DNA reads TGCGCCAGCAGCTTGGCCGAGTCGGGAGGGCGGTACGAGCAGTACTTC.

This chain links TRBV5-4 with TRBJ2-5, with TRBD2 matching 14 bases. From germline, CDR1 is SGHNT and CDR2 YYREEE (reference sequence). The CDR3 is made up of 16 amino acids. J lost 4 bases, V lost 4 bases, and 6 bases had no gene match. The CDR3 region is CASSHRLAGGAETQYF. The CDR3 bases are TGTGCCAGCAGCCACCGACTAGCGGGAGGGGCAGAGACCCAGTACTTC.

The rearrangement uses TRBV7-8 and TRBJ2-3, with D unclear. Germline loops: CDR1 SGHVS, CDR2 FQNEAQ. Deletions cut 1 base from V and 5 bases from J, with 7 bases between. This CDR3 has 13 amino acids. In DNA form, the CDR3 reads TGTGCCAGCAGCTTAGGGCGCGGAGATACGCAGTATTTT. Protein product: CASSLGRGDTQYF.

This chain connects TRBV6-1 to TRBJ1-5, with D perhaps matching TRBD1 (6 bases). Germline-derived CDR1 and CDR2 are MNHNS and SASEGT. V lost 11 bases to trimming and J lost 7 bases, with 18 bases between them. This CDR3 spans 13 amino acids. CDR3 nucleotides: TGTGCCGTAGGGGGGGGGCGAATACAGCCCCAGCATTTT. Protein: CAVGGGRIQPQHF.

This rearrangement joins TRBV11-3 to TRBJ2-7; 9 positions agree with TRBD2. The CDR3 contains 12 residues. Per the germline V gene, CDR1 is SGHNT and CDR2 is YENEEA. With 2 bases clipped from V and 13 bases from J, the junction kept 6 bases outside the gene matches. CDR3 nucleotide sequence: TGTGCCAGCAGCTTAATAGCGGGAGTCCGTTACTTC. Translation gives CASSLIAGVRYF.

V gene TRBV2 combines with J gene TRBJ2-7; the D gene could be TRBD1 or TRBD2 (5 bases each). CDR1 SNHLY and CDR2 FYNNEI come from the germline V gene. Trimming took off 1 base at V and 4 bases at J, with 11 bases between the two ends. This CDR3 is 14 amino acids long. DNA of the CDR3: TGTGCCAGCAGTGAAGTTACGGGGACGTACGAGCAGTACTTC. Protein product: CASSEVTGTYEQYF. Variable domain in full (rest from reference TRBV2 and TRBJ2-7): EPEVTQTPSHQVTQMGQEVILRCVPISNHLYFYWYRQILGQKVEFLVSFYNNEISEKSEIFDDQFSVERPDGSNFTLKIRSTKLEDSAMYFCASSEVTGTYEQYFGPGTRLTVT.

The chain recombines TRBV15 with TRBJ2-3, with 10 bases fitting TRBD2. Unmatched junction bases numbered 2, after V lost 2 bases and J lost 0 bases. Germline assignment: CDR1 LNHNV and CDR2 YYDKDF (reference sequence). The CDR3 is 16 residues long. The DNA of the CDR3 is TGTGCCACCAGCAGAAATAGCGGGAGGAGCACAGATACGCAGTATTTT. Its translation: CATSRNSGRSTDTQYF.

This clone was detected once. This chain connects TRBV13 to TRBJ2-7; TRBD1 might be the D (6 bases). Germline V gene sequence: CDR1 PRHDT, CDR2 FYEKMQ (reference sequence). This CDR3 has 16 amino acids. Trimming removed 4 bases from V and 2 bases from J, with 18 bases in between. The CDR3 loop reads CASSSPRRTATYEQYF. The CDR3, as DNA: TGTGCCAGCAGCTCACCCCGACGGACAGCCACCTACGAGCAGTACTTC.

This chain uses TRBV27 with TRBJ2-2; D perhaps matches TRBD2 (5 bases). The CDR3 is 15 residues long. Between the trimmed V and J ends, which lost 6 bases and 3 bases, there was a span of 14 bases. The germline CDR1 and CDR2 sequences are MNHEY and SMNVEV (reference sequence). CDR3 sequence reads: CASRRPPGDTGELFF. DNA for the CDR3: TGTGCCAGCAGGCGACCCCCCGGGGACACCGGGGAGCTGTTTTTT.

This clone was seen only a few times. This chain joins TRBV7-3 and TRBJ2-5; 8 positions agree with TRBD2. The germline V gene encodes CDR1 SGHTA and CDR2 FQGTGA. The CDR3 spans 15 residues. The V segment lost 5 bases and the J segment 5 bases; nucleotides outside the gene matches: 10. In DNA, the CDR3 is TGTGCCAGCAGCCCCTTGGCGGGAGGTATCGAGACCCAGTACTTC. It translates to CASSPLAGGIETQYF.

CDR3 in DNA: TGTGCCATCAGTGACATGGGGGGCGGACAGCCCCAGCATTTT. It yields the protein CAISDMGGGQPQHF. V is TRBV10-3 and J is TRBJ1-5, with D perhaps matching TRBD1 (6 bases). Germline CDR1 ENHRY, CDR2 SYGVKD. The CDR3 covers 14 residues. V lost 3 bases to trimming and J lost 7 bases, with 13 bases between them.

The V gene is TRBV30, the J gene TRBJ2-1, with 8 bases matching TRBD2. Germline V CDR1 and CDR2: GTSNPN, SVGIG (reference sequence). The CDR3 runs to 16 residues. The junction had 13 bases not matched to a gene; V was cut back by 0 bases and J by 9 bases. The CDR3 loop is CAWSVGAGGPGSEQFF. Written as DNA, the CDR3 is TGTGCCTGGAGTGTAGGGGCGGGAGGACCGGGAAGTGAGCAGTTCTTC.

This clone was seen more than once but under ten times. Additional DNA sequences in this sample encode the identical CDR3. The V call is TRBV28, the J call TRBJ2-2; D gene ambiguous. The germline CDR1 and CDR2 sequences are MDHEN and SYDVKM. CDR3 length equals 12 residues. V was cut by 6 bases and J by 6 bases, with 8 bases left in between. The CDR3: CASSWSPGELFF. The DNA for the CDR3 is TGTGCCAGCAGCTGGAGCCCCGGGGAGCTGTTTTTT.

This sequence joins TRBV21-1 and TRBJ2-3; TRBD1 is the table's D call, not checked against the DNA. TRBV21-1 is noted as a pseudogene. This CDR3 has 16 amino acids. CDR3 in amino acids: CASPRTWTGWPDTQYF. The CDR3 bases are TGTGCCAGCCCAAGGACATGGACAGGGTGGCCAGATACGCAGTATTTT.

The rearrangement joins TRBV6-1 to TRBJ1-5, with D uncertain. This CDR3 is 13 amino acids long. Germline values: CDR1 MNHNS, CDR2 SASEGT. V was shortened by 1 base and J by 1 base, with 2 bases between the two germline ends. The CDR3 loop is CASSEGSNQPQHF. The CDR3 nucleotides read TGTGCCAGCAGTGAAGGGAGCAATCAGCCCCAGCATTTT.

The rearrangement joins TRBV11-3 to TRBJ2-1; 8 positions match TRBD1. V was pared by 3 bases and J by 9 bases, with 10 bases of the junction left unmatched. From germline, CDR1 is SGHNT and CDR2 YENEEA. CDR3 length: 15 residues. The CDR3 nucleotides read TGTGCCAGCAGCTTTGTGACAGGGGCGGGTGGTGAGCAGTTCTTC. This encodes CASSFVTGAGGEQFF.

The rearrangement uses TRBV7-9 and TRBJ2-5; 7 nucleotides line up with TRBD2. V shed 5 bases and J 5 bases; nucleotides not matched to a gene: 14. Germline CDR1 and CDR2: SEHNR and FQNEAQ (reference sequence). The CDR3 has 16 amino acids. The CDR3 here is CASSPSAGVSGETQYF. The CDR3 bases are TGTGCCAGCAGCCCGTCCGCCGGGGTTAGCGGGGAGACCCAGTACTTC.

The CDR3: CASSYLPGQGTYEQYF. CDR3 nucleotides: TGTGCCAGCAGTTACTTACCGGGACAGGGCACCTACGAGCAGTACTTC. V and J are TRBV6-5 and TRBJ2-7; 9 nucleotides align to TRBD1. The CDR3 totals 16 residues. The J segment lost 2 bases and the V segment lost 1 base, leaving 6 bases of the junction unmatched. Germline V CDR1 and CDR2: MNHEY, SVGAGI.

This clone occurred many times. The V call is TRBV5-1, the J call TRBJ2-2, with 8 bases fitting TRBD1. The CDR3 consists of 15 residues. The V segment lost 4 bases and the J segment 5 bases; nucleotides outside the gene matches: 7. Germline CDR1 reads SGHRS; CDR2 reads YFSETQ. This CDR3 reads CASSPGGADTGELFF. Here the CDR3 DNA reads TGCGCCAGCAGCCCAGGGGGCGCAGATACCGGGGAGCTGTTTTTT. The full variable domain, rest sourced from reference TRBV5-1 and TRBJ2-2, is KAGVTQTPRYLIKTRGQQVTLSCSPISGHRSVSWYQQTPGQGLQFLFEYFSETQRNKGNFPGRFSGRQFSNSRSEMNVSTLELGDSALYLCASSPGGADTGELFFGEGSRLTVL.

V gene TRBV7-8 combines with J gene TRBJ1-1; D unclear. The CDR3 contains 12 residues. V lost 2 bases and J lost 10, with 11 bases in between. The V gene's germline CDR1 is SGHVS and CDR2 FQNEAQ. Here the CDR3 DNA reads TGTGCCAGCAGCTTAAGTCCGGCGGGAGCTTTCTTT. It is translated as CASSLSPAGAFF.

The chain uses TRBV5-5 and TRBJ2-3; 10 bases align to TRBD1. The V gene's germline CDR1 is SGHKS and CDR2 YYEKEE (reference sequence). The CDR3 spans 16 residues. V shed 4 bases and J 2 bases; nucleotides not matched to a gene: 7. CDR3 sequence (DNA): TGTGCCAGCAGCGGAGGGACAGGGGCCTTCACAGATACGCAGTATTTT. It yields the protein CASSGGTGAFTDTQYF.